The TCR beta chain described here comes from a study of blood T cell repertoires in COVID-19 (TCRdb year 2020). General notes on the study: Samples covering the acute and convalescent phases of COVID-19 were provided by collaborators in the United States, Italy and Spain. The repertoires were released in a freely available public database intended as a resource for research on the immune response to SARS-CoV-2. A de-identified subject ID, COVID-19 status, age in years and sex were almost always included in the sample metadata. Where HLA class I and class II types were available, the types were taken from metadata supplied by the sample provider, not from assay-based typing. The dataset comprised deeply sampled blood TCRbeta repertoires from subjects exposed to, actively infected with, or recovered from COVID-19. Samples were obtained from the ongoing ImmuneRACE study (first 160 participants) and from over 1,000 subjects provided by 6 global collaborators. The prospective study material was composed of cDNA or gDNA derived from T cells, B-cell-depleted T cells, or PBMCs. Results and caveats for the whole study, not just this receptor: Clinical and demographic metadata were provided uncurated, with the amount varying by source and participant.

Each collaborating institution followed its own protocols to collect whole blood in K2EDTA tubes. For TCRbeta analysis, collaborators shipped samples in one of three forms: frozen whole blood, isolated PBMCs, or DNA extracted from either of those sample types. Trimming removed 4 bases from V and 8 bases from J, leaving 3 bases between the germline ends. CDR1 and CDR2 were assigned from the germline V gene as SNHLY and FYNNEI. The CDR3 has 10 amino acids, counting the end cysteine and phenylalanine. Only CDR3 DNA is held: 30 bases, read in frame from base 1. TCRbeta CDR3 regions were amplified from genomic DNA using the immunoSEQ Assay, a bias-controlled multiplex PCR. As for how the authors treated the data: Nucleated cell counts per sample were estimated from amplification of reference gene primers within the assay. To quantify the absolute abundance of each unique TCRbeta CDR3 rearrangement, sequence reads were collapsed and filtered. For each sample, productive Simpson clonality was calculated by taking the square root of Simpson's diversity index across productive rearrangements. TCRdb retrieved this table from immuneACCESS and kept in-frame rearrangements only. Not all clones are present; in checked studies, unresolved V genes account for under half, and no reason is known for the remainder. The D gene and trimming were derived from the DNA, and the V and J assignments and clone size from that table. The sample includes 120,000 or so clones, with around 83% observed a single time. About 5.5% of the sample belongs to the ten largest clones.

The count of this clone is one. Its antigen has not been determined. Base-call qualities are not available, and no considerably larger clone is one nucleotide away. This TCR was sampled from an elderly man with active or convalescent COVID-19. The V and J segments used are TRBV2 and TRBJ2-1, with the D segment identity uncertain. The sequencing sample was made of peripheral blood. The base sequence is TGTGCCAGCAGTGCTTATGAGCAGTTCTTC. This codes for CASSAYEQFF.